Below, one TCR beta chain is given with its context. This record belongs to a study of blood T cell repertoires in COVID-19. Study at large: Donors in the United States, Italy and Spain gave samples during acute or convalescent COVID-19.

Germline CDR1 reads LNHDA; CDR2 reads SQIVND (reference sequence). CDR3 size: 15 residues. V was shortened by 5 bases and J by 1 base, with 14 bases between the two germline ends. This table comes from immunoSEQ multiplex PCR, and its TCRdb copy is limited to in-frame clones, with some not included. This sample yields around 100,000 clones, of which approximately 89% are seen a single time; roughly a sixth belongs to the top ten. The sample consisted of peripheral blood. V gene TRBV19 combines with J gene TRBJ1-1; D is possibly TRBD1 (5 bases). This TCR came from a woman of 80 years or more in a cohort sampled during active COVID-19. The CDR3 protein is CASSARPGQNTEAFF. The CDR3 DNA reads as TGTGCCAGTAGTGCTCGCCCCGGACAGAACACTGAAGCTTTCTTT.